Each of the 20 T cell receptor beta chains below was sequenced from the same sample in a study of T-cell reconstitution after alpha-beta-depleted transplantation in children. Preparing the TCRbeta library involved the use of unique molecular identifiers. A single record per CDR3 protein comes from TCRdb applying MiXCR to the PCR reads. Among approximately 650,000 distinct CDR3 sequences listed, roughly 14% were seen once. The specimen was PBMCs, collected before TCRalphabeta/CD19-depleted stem cell transplant. These receptors originate from a girl aged 2-10 years with congenital amegakaryocytic thrombocytopenia, due to receive a stem cell transplant.

In this sample, this clonotype turned up many times. The chain combines TRBV5-1 with TRBJ2-4; tentatively, D is TRBD2 (5 bases). Deletions cut 0 bases from V and 5 bases from J, with 12 bases between. CDR3 size: 15 residues. Germline V gene sequence: CDR1 SGHRS, CDR2 YFSETQ. CDR3 DNA: TGCGCCAGCAGCTTGGAAGGACTTCGAGAAAACATTCAGTACTTC. It yields the protein CASSLEGLRENIQYF.

This clonotype was observed many times. J is TRBJ2-1 and V is TRBV29-1, with 10 nucleotides matching TRBD2. V gave up 4 bases and J gave up 0 bases; unmatched junction bases: 12. The CDR3 extends over 18 amino acids. The germline V gene encodes CDR1 SQVTM and CDR2 ANQGSEA. The CDR3 DNA reads TGCAGCGTTGCGTGGCTAGCGGGAGACCCCAACTCCTACAATGAGCAGTTCTTC. Amino acid sequence: CSVAWLAGDPNSYNEQFF.

The chain uses TRBV19 and TRBJ2-7, with a possible D match to TRBD1 (6 bases). The germline V gene encodes CDR1 LNHDA and CDR2 SQIVND (reference sequence). The germline V and J ends were trimmed by 3 bases and 4 bases, with 10 bases remaining between them. The CDR3 spans 13 residues. The CDR3: CASSIQGMYEQYF. The CDR3 nucleotides read TGTGCCAGTAGTATTCAGGGGATGTACGAGCAGTACTTC.

This clonotype was recorded a few times. The V and J genes are TRBV30 and TRBJ1-1; the D is unclear. The CDR3 has 11 residues. Deletions cut 0 bases from V and 10 bases from J, with 9 bases between. Germline values: CDR1 GTSNPN, CDR2 SVGIG (reference sequence). This CDR3 is CAWSVRTRAFF. As DNA, the CDR3 is TGTGCCTGGAGTGTACGGACTAGAGCTTTCTTT.

This clonotype was recorded at least ten times. The chain combines TRBV4-1 with TRBJ2-1; 9 nucleotides align to TRBD1. Germline CDR1 MGHRA, CDR2 YSYEKL. The CDR3 is 17 amino acids. V lost 2 bases, J lost 1 base, and 6 bases stayed unmatched. The CDR3 nucleotides read TGCGCCAGCAGCCAAAAGGCACAGGGGGCTTCCTACAATGAGCAGTTCTTC. It encodes CASSQKAQGASYNEQFF.

This clonotype was detected many times. The chain is built from TRBV5-1 and TRBJ2-1, with TRBD2 matching over 10 bases. Germline V gene data show CDR1 as SGHRS and CDR2 as YFSETQ. The CDR3 spans 19 residues. V dropped 4 bases and J dropped 4; count of bases not matched to a gene: 17. CDR3 protein: CASSLPITSGEYGYNEQFF. For the CDR3, the DNA is TGCGCCAGCAGCCTCCCGATTACTAGCGGGGAGTACGGATACAATGAGCAGTTCTTC.

Regarding this clonotype: One base away lies a much larger clone, so this may be a sequencing read error. This sequence joins TRBV29-1 and TRBJ1-1, with D unclear. Germline values: CDR1 SQVTM, CDR2 ANQGSEA. This CDR3 spans 13 amino acids. The CDR3 DNA reads TGCAGCGTTGCCGGCAGGATGAACCCTGAAGCTTTCTTT. The encoded protein is CSVAGRMNPEAFF.

J is TRBJ1-1 and V is TRBV7-8, with D unresolved. CDR1 and CDR2 from the germline V gene are SGHVS and FQNEAQ. Trimming removed 5 bases from V and 0 bases from J, with 13 bases in between. CDR3 length: 15 residues. The CDR3 reads CASSPAGRMNTEAFF. DNA for the CDR3: TGTGCCAGCAGCCCTGCGGGAAGGATGAACACTGAAGCTTTCTTT.

This clonotype was found once. A much larger clone is a single base away; this may be a read error. CDR3 region: CANSPPGTYEQYF. The CDR3 bases are TGTGCCAACTCACCACCGGGAACCTACGAGCAGTACTTC. The chain is built from TRBV18 and TRBJ2-7; perhaps TRBD2 as D (5 bases). The CDR3 contains 13 residues. CDR1 is KGHSH and CDR2 is LQKENI in the germline V gene.

This clonotype was detected only a few times. The V and J genes are TRBV5-1 and TRBJ1-1; TRBD1 matches 8 bases. The CDR3 is 16 residues long. V gave up 5 bases and J gave up 3 bases; unmatched junction bases: 12. Germline V lookup: CDR1 SGHRS, CDR2 YFSETQ. CDR3 loop: CASRDPGGATDTEAFF. CDR3 DNA sequence: TGCGCCAGCAGGGATCCAGGGGGCGCGACGGACACTGAAGCTTTCTTT.

V is TRBV11-2 and J is TRBJ2-1; TRBD2 aligns across 13 bases. The junction had 19 bases not matched to a gene; V was cut back by 4 bases and J by 10 bases. The CDR3 contains 19 residues. The germline V gene has CDR1 SGHAT and CDR2 FQNNGV. The CDR3, as DNA: TGTGCCAGCAGCTCACGGGAAGGGAGACTAGCGGGAGGTCGATTGGAGCAGTTCTTC. Protein sequence: CASSSREGRLAGGRLEQFF.

V usage is TRBV19 and J usage is TRBJ2-7; 10 bases fit TRBD2. Germline-derived CDR1 and CDR2 are LNHDA and SQIVND (reference sequence). V lost 6 bases, J lost 0 bases, and 5 bases stayed unmatched. There are 15 residues in the CDR3. The CDR3 DNA sequence: TGTGCCAGTAGAGGACTAGCGGTAAGCTCCTACGAGCAGTACTTC. This gives the protein CASRGLAVSSYEQYF.

The chain carries TRBV27 and TRBJ2-7; TRBD2 agrees at 8 bases. V shed 6 bases, J shed 2 bases, and the junction held 6 bases outside the gene matches. The CDR3 length is 14 residues. Looked up from germline, CDR1 is MNHEY and CDR2 is SMNVEV (reference sequence). The CDR3 spells CASRSLADPYEQYF. The CDR3 DNA is TGTGCCAGCAGGTCACTAGCGGACCCCTACGAGCAGTACTTC.

This clonotype was observed a few times. The V and J genes are TRBV14 and TRBJ2-1, with 8 bases fitting TRBD2. The trim removed 0 bases at V and 7 bases at J, leaving 8 bases unmatched. Germline loops: CDR1 SGHDN, CDR2 FVKESK. This CDR3 region has 16 residues. The CDR3 DNA reads TGTGCCAGCAGCCAAGATTTCGGGAGGGCCAGGAATGAGCAGTTCTTC. As protein: CASSQDFGRARNEQFF.

This clonotype was seen a handful of times. The chain has TRBV20-1 and TRBJ2-4; D is possibly TRBD1 or TRBD2 (5 bases each). The CDR3 contains 16 residues. Germline CDR1 reads DFQATT; CDR2 reads SNEGSKA (reference sequence). V lost 3 bases and J lost 5, with 20 bases in between. The CDR3 sequence is CSASVWGSQAENIQYF. The CDR3 DNA reads as TGCAGTGCTAGCGTTTGGGGCTCCCAAGCGGAAAACATTCAGTACTTC.

This clonotype appeared a few times. The chain employs TRBV18 and TRBJ2-5; 12 nucleotides agree with TRBD2. The junction had 2 bases not matched to a gene; V was cut back by 2 bases and J by 4 bases. This CDR3 contains 15 residues. The germline CDR1 and CDR2 sequences are KGHSH and LQKENI. In DNA, the CDR3 is TGTGCCAGCTCACCAGAACTAGCGGGAGGAGAGACCCAGTACTTC. This codes for CASSPELAGGETQYF.

This clonotype was observed many times. This chain links TRBV6-5 with TRBJ2-1, with 7 bases lining up with TRBD1. V was clipped by 2 bases and J by 7 bases; unmatched bases: 5. CDR3 length: 14 amino acids. Germline values: CDR1 MNHEY, CDR2 SVGAGI. The CDR3 reads CASSYAGGWNEQFF. In DNA, the CDR3 is TGTGCCAGCAGTTACGCAGGGGGTTGGAATGAGCAGTTCTTC.

The CDR3 protein is CASSSGLAGYKNIQYF. DNA for the CDR3: TGTGCCAGCAGCTCGGGACTAGCGGGCTACAAAAACATTCAGTACTTC. J is TRBJ2-4 and V is TRBV7-9, with 12 bases that match TRBD2. J was trimmed by 3 bases and V by 4 bases; bases with no gene match: 4. This CDR3 is built from 16 residues. Looked up from germline, CDR1 is SEHNR and CDR2 is FQNEAQ (reference sequence). The whole variable domain, remainder taken from reference TRBV7-9 and TRBJ2-4, is DTGVSQNPRHKITKRGQNVTFRCDPISEHNRLYWYRQTLGQGPEFLTYFQNEAQLEKSRLLSDRFSAERPKGSFSTLEIQRTEQGDSAMYLCASSSGLAGYKNIQYFGAGTRLSVL.

This clonotype occurred many times. The gene calls are TRBV25-1 and TRBJ2-1, with TRBD2 matching over 11 bases. Germline V CDR1 and CDR2: MGHDK, SYGVNS. The length of the CDR3 is 14 residues. V lost 5 bases and J lost 8; bases outside the gene matches: 5. The CDR3 DNA reads TGTGCCAGCAGTTCACTAGCGGGAGTGGATGAGCAGTTCTTC. Protein: CASSSLAGVDEQFF. Complete variable domain (other parts from reference TRBV25-1 and TRBJ2-1): EADIYQTPRYLVIGTGKKITLECSQTMGHDKMYWYQQDPGMELHLIHYSYGVNSTEKGDLSSESTVSRIRTEHFPLTLESARPSHTSQYLCASSSLAGVDEQFFGPGTRLTVL.

This clonotype has ten or more counts. CDR3 protein: CSARDGRDITGELFF. The CDR3 DNA reads TGCAGTGCTAGAGATGGGCGGGATATCACCGGGGAGCTGTTTTTT. The rearrangement joins TRBV20-1 to TRBJ2-2; the D gene is possibly TRBD2 (6 bases). There are 15 residues in the CDR3. The germline gives CDR1 DFQATT, CDR2 SNEGSKA (reference sequence). Between the trimmed V and J ends, which lost 0 bases and 4 bases, there was a span of 12 bases.